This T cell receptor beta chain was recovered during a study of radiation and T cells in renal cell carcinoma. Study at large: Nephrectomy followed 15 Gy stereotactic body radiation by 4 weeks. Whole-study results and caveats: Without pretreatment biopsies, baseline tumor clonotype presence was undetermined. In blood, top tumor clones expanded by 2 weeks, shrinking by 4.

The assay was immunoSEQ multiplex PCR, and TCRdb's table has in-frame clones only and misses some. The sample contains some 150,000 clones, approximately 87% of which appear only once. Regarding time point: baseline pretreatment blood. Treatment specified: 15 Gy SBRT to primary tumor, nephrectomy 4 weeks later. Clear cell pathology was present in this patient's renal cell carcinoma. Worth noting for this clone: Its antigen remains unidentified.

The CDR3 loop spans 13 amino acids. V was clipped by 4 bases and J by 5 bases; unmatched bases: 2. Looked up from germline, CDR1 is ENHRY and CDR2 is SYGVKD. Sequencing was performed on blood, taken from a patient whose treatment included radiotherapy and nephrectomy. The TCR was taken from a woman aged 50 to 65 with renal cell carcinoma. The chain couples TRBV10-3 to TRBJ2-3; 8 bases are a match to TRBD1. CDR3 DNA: TGTGCCATCAGTGGACAGGGGAGAGATACGCAGTATTTT. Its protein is CAISGQGRDTQYF.